This TCR beta chain was recovered during a study of T cell responses to AZD1222 COVID-19 vaccine. Produced via immunoSEQ multiplex PCR; TCRdb's table is partial and in-frame only. The table lists about 120,000 clones, about 90% of them singletons, with under 9% in the top ten. Germline V gene sequence: CDR1 SGHTS, CDR2 YDEGEE. V lost 2 bases to trimming and J lost 3 bases, with 8 bases between them. The CDR3 has 13 amino acids. This clone was seen once. The clonotype comes from an adult in good health. This chain joins TRBV5-8 and TRBJ2-5; D gene ambiguous. The source was peripheral blood, collected on day 0 of AZD1222 vaccination. The CDR3 coding sequence is TGTGCCAGCAGCTTAAGGGTAAAAGAGACCCAGTACTTC. It codes for CASSLRVKETQYF.